Listed here are 25 T cell receptor beta chains from one sample, sequenced in a study of T-cell memory formation after mild COVID-19. A single record per CDR3 protein comes from TCRdb applying MiXCR to the 5' RACE reads. The table records approximately 340,000 distinct CDR3 sequences, more than 15% of them present only once. The sample comprised PBMCs or a T cell subset sorted from them (not recorded which). These receptors were collected from a man aged 18 to 35 who had mild COVID-19 (a few samples of this study predate the infection). Cell type and time point are not known.

The chain uses TRBV6-2 or TRBV6-3 and TRBJ2-3, with 11 bases fitting TRBD2. CDR1 and CDR2 (germline): MNHEY, SVGEGT. The V and J ends lost 6 bases and 3 bases, in that order; junction bases with no gene match: 5. This CDR3 is 15 amino acids long. The CDR3 loop reads CASSRLAGLTDTQYF. The CDR3 nucleotides are TGTGCCAGCAGCCGACTAGCGGGGCTGACAGATACGCAGTATTTT.

This clonotype appeared many times. V is TRBV6-5 and J is TRBJ2-3; no definite D call. The V end was cut by 6 bases, the J end by 2 bases, with 9 bases between. Germline V lookup: CDR1 MNHEY, CDR2 SVGAGI. The CDR3 runs 13 residues. The CDR3 region has the DNA TGTGCCAGCAGCAACCCCTCCACAGATACGCAGTATTTT. Protein sequence: CASSNPSTDTQYF.

This clonotype was seen ten or more times. V is TRBV7-2 and J is TRBJ2-1; D is possibly TRBD2 (5 bases). Germline V CDR1 and CDR2: SGHTA, FQGNSA. V was cut by 2 bases and J by 6 bases, with 8 bases left in between. This CDR3 has 13 residues. DNA for the CDR3: TGTGCCAGCAGCTTAATCGCGGGCAATGAGCAGTTCTTC. It translates to CASSLIAGNEQFF.

This rearrangement joins TRBV4-1 to TRBJ2-5, with D uncertain. Germline V CDR1 and CDR2: MGHRA, YSYEKL. Trimming cost V 1 base and J 2 bases, with 5 bases left between them. CDR3 length equals 13 residues. DNA for the CDR3: TGCGCCAGCAGCCAAGCTGTACAAGAGACCCAGTACTTC. Its protein is CASSQAVQETQYF.

CDR3 region: CASSVDRKMNTEAFF. As DNA, the CDR3 is TGTGCCAGCAGTGTGGACAGAAAAATGAACACTGAAGCTTTCTTT. The rearrangement joins TRBV2 to TRBJ1-1, with D possibly being TRBD1 (6 bases). There are 15 residues in the CDR3. Trimming stripped 4 bases from V and 0 bases from J, with 12 bases between. The germline CDR1 and CDR2 sequences are SNHLY and FYNNEI.

In this sample, this clonotype turned up many times. This chain joins TRBV4-1 and TRBJ2-3; 12 positions agree with TRBD2. CDR1 is MGHRA, CDR2 YSYEKL, per germline. The junction had 0 bases not matched to a gene; V was cut back by 1 base and J by 1 base. The CDR3 covers 16 residues. Here the CDR3 reads CASSQGTSGGTDTQYF. The CDR3 nucleotides are TGCGCCAGCAGCCAAGGGACTAGCGGGGGCACAGATACGCAGTATTTT.

This clonotype was counted between two and nine times. One end of the junction is discordant with germline, which a read error may explain. The chain has TRBV29-1 and TRBJ2-1; 12 nucleotides line up with TRBD1. Per germline, CDR1 SQVTM and CDR2 ANQGSEA. The CDR3 extends over 14 amino acids. CDR3 nucleotide sequence: TGCAGCGCTGAAGCGGGACAGGGGGCTTATGAGCAGTTCTTC. Amino acid sequence: CSAEAGQGAYEQFF.

This clonotype was counted only a few times. V usage is TRBV20-1 and J usage is TRBJ1-5, with 7 bases aligning to TRBD1. V shed 2 bases, J shed 6 bases, and the junction held 7 bases outside the gene matches. This CDR3 has 14 amino acids. Germline values: CDR1 DFQATT, CDR2 SNEGSKA (reference sequence). CDR3 in DNA: TGCAGTGCTAGACAGAGGGGGCTAGTTCAGCCCCAGCATTTT. It is translated as CSARQRGLVQPQHF.

The chain is built from TRBV15 and TRBJ2-3, with 7 bases matching TRBD2. CDR1 and CDR2 from the germline V gene are LNHNV and YYDKDF (reference sequence). J gave up 3 bases and V 0 bases, and 9 bases lay outside the gene matches. The CDR3 consists of 17 residues. The CDR3 DNA follows: TGTGCCACCAGCAGAGAGTGGACTAGTTTTCCGACAGATACGCAGTATTTT. Encoded protein: CATSREWTSFPTDTQYF.

This clonotype has only a few counts. The rearrangement links TRBV4-3 to TRBJ1-2, with 8 bases that match TRBD1. The CDR3 is 18 residues long. The germline V gene encodes CDR1 LGHNA and CDR2 YSLEER. V trimming: 0 bases; J trimming: 4 bases; junction bases outside the gene matches: 13. The CDR3 DNA sequence: TGCGCCAGCAGCCAAGATAAAGGGAGACAGGGGCGCTTCTATGGCTACACCTTC. Protein: CASSQDKGRQGRFYGYTF.

This clonotype was observed a handful of times. DNA of the CDR3: TGTGCCAGTAGTATAGGAGCGGGGGGTGTCGGGGATACGCAGTATTTT. The encoded protein is CASSIGAGGVGDTQYF. The chain is built from TRBV19 and TRBJ2-3, with 9 bases lining up with TRBD2. Trimming cost V 1 base and J 6 bases; bases outside gene matches: 8. Looked up from germline, CDR1 is LNHDA and CDR2 is SQIVND (reference sequence). This CDR3 comprises 16 residues.

The chain employs TRBV7-2 and TRBJ2-2, with 7 bases that match TRBD2. Germline CDR1 and CDR2: SGHTA and FQGNSA. This CDR3 is 16 amino acids long. V lost 5 bases and J lost 3; bases outside the gene matches: 9. The DNA of the CDR3 is TGTGCCAGCAGCAGACGGGACTACTGGGACACCGGGGAGCTGTTTTTT. Protein sequence: CASSRRDYWDTGELFF.

There are a few counts of this clonotype. V gene TRBV7-8 combines with J gene TRBJ2-3; the D call may be TRBD1 or TRBD2 (6 bases each). The CDR3 sequence is 13 residues long. V was clipped by 7 bases and J by 6 bases, with 14 bases between them. Germline CDR1 SGHVS, CDR2 FQNEAQ. The CDR3 DNA reads as TGTGCCAGCACGGAAGGGGGGTCCGATACGCAGTATTTT. This codes for CASTEGGSDTQYF.

The chain employs TRBV9 and TRBJ2-1; possibly TRBD2 for D (5 bases). This CDR3 is built from 14 residues. V was pared by 3 bases and J by 7 bases, with 14 bases between. CDR1 and CDR2 (germline): SGDLS, YYNGEE. CDR3 sequence: CASSDPGTGNEQFF. The CDR3 DNA sequence: TGTGCCAGCAGCGACCCGGGAACTGGGAATGAGCAGTTCTTC.

J is TRBJ1-4 and V is TRBV20-1; maybe TRBD1 (6 bases). The CDR3 has 13 amino acids. The V gene lost 6 bases and the J gene lost 5 bases, with 13 bases spanning the gap. Per the germline V gene, CDR1 is DFQATT and CDR2 is SNEGSKA (reference sequence). The CDR3 region is CSARGPGNEKLFF. In DNA form, the CDR3 reads TGCAGTGCCAGGGGACCGGGCAATGAAAAACTGTTTTTT.

This clonotype was observed many times. The gene calls are TRBV5-1 and TRBJ2-1, with 9 bases lining up with TRBD2. The germline gives CDR1 SGHRS, CDR2 YFSETQ. The CDR3 loop spans 18 amino acids. With 5 bases clipped from V and 0 bases from J, the junction kept 12 bases outside the gene matches. CDR3 DNA sequence: TGCGCCAGCAGGCCCCCCGTTAGCGGGGGAAGCTCCTACAATGAGCAGTTCTTC. It specifies CASRPPVSGGSSYNEQFF.

The chain employs TRBV27 and TRBJ1-6; tentatively, D is TRBD1 (5 bases). V shed 5 bases and J shed 8 bases, with 10 bases lying between them. Germline assignment: CDR1 MNHEY and CDR2 SMNVEV (reference sequence). CDR3 length: 13 residues. CDR3 in DNA: TGTGCCAGCAGTCGACTGGGGGATTCACCCCTCCACTTT. Translated: CASSRLGDSPLHF.

The CDR3 here is CASSTPSRGLQETQYF. The DNA of the CDR3 is TGTGCCAGCAGCACCCCCTCCAGGGGCCTCCAAGAGACCCAGTACTTC. The V call is TRBV4-2, the J call TRBJ2-5, with D tentatively TRBD1 (6 bases). The CDR3 loop spans 16 amino acids. Deletions cut 5 bases from V and 1 base from J, with 17 bases between. The germline CDR1 and CDR2 sequences are LGHNA and YNFKEQ.

The CDR3 nucleotides read TGCGCCAGCAGCTTGTCACAGGGAAATGAGCAGTTCTTC. Amino acids: CASSLSQGNEQFF. The genes are TRBV5-1 and TRBJ2-1; D might be TRBD1 (6 bases). The CDR3 loop spans 13 amino acids. The V gene's germline CDR1 is SGHRS and CDR2 YFSETQ. The V and J ends lost 1 base and 7 bases respectively, with 9 bases between them.

This clonotype was counted between two and nine times. V usage is TRBV11-2 and J usage is TRBJ2-7, with D hard to call. Between the trimmed V and J ends, which lost 1 base and 5 bases, there was a span of 6 bases. This CDR3 is built from 12 residues. The V gene's germline CDR1 is SGHAT and CDR2 FQNNGV. For the CDR3, the DNA is TGTGCCAGCAGCTTAGTAAGAAACGAGCAGTACGTC. Residues: CASSLVRNEQYV.

This sequence joins TRBV12-3 or TRBV12-4 and TRBJ1-2; possible D gene TRBD1, 6 bases. This CDR3 comprises 13 residues. V lost 4 bases to trimming and J lost 7 bases, with 13 bases between them. CDR3 residues: CASSSAGAGGYTF. The CDR3 bases are TGTGCCAGCAGTTCCGCGGGGGCGGGTGGCTACACCTTC.

The chain employs TRBV11-2 and TRBJ2-5; D gene uncertain. The ends were cut back, 5 bases at V and 1 base at J, with 11 bases in the middle. The CDR3 spans 14 residues. The V gene's germline CDR1 is SGHAT and CDR2 FQNNGV. In DNA, the CDR3 is TGTGCCAGCAGCCCTCGGGCAGGCCAAGAGACCCAGTACTTC. Its translation: CASSPRAGQETQYF.

This clonotype was seen a few times. V gene TRBV7-9 combines with J gene TRBJ2-2, with TRBD2 matching over 8 bases. The CDR3 is made up of 14 amino acids. J lost 7 bases, V lost 8 bases, and 9 bases had no gene match. Looked up from germline, CDR1 is SEHNR and CDR2 is FQNEAQ (reference sequence). CDR3 bases: TGTGCCAGCCAAGCGCCGGGAGGGGACGGGGAGCTGTTTTTT. This translates into CASQAPGGDGELFF.

The chain uses TRBV7-2 and TRBJ2-1; 8 bases line up with TRBD2. Germline V gives CDR1 SGHTA, CDR2 FQGNSA. The junction had 7 bases not matched to a gene; V was cut back by 0 bases and J by 0 bases. CDR3 length equals 18 residues. CDR3 sequence reads: CASSLALLADSSYNEQFF. CDR3 DNA: TGTGCCAGCAGCTTAGCGCTACTAGCGGACTCCTCCTACAATGAGCAGTTCTTC.

This clonotype was seen more than once but under ten times. The chain carries TRBV7-2 and TRBJ2-1; 7 nucleotides agree with TRBD1. Germline CDR1 SGHTA, CDR2 FQGNSA. Germline trimming cut 3 bases from V and 6 bases from J; bases unmatched to any gene: 11. The CDR3 loop spans 16 amino acids. CDR3 DNA sequence: TGTGCCAGCAGCTTCTACAGGGGTTCCGCTTTCAATGAGCAGTTCTTC. Residues: CASSFYRGSAFNEQFF.